This T cell receptor (beta chain) was captured by sequencing in a study of blood T cells in healthy people across ages. Points from the study as a whole: There were more naive CD4+ cells and higher diversity in long-lived donors than in aged donors.

In regard to this clonotype: Antigen unknown.

Germline CDR1 and CDR2: SGHTA and FQGNSA. V was pared by 6 bases and J by 7 bases, with 12 bases of the junction left unmatched. This CDR3 comprises 15 residues. Healthy Caucasian individuals from Russia aged roughly 6 to 90 served as donors. Primers used in a second PCR of roughly 6 to 11 cycles were a sample-barcoded 5' primer and a J-beta primer mix. TCRdb processed the 5' RACE reads anew with MiXCR; each CDR3 protein has one entry. The sample lists approximately 1.5 million distinct CDR3 sequences, roughly two fifths occurring once. The sequenced material came from blood. The origin of this receptor is a young woman in good health. V gene TRBV7-2 combines with J gene TRBJ2-5; 9 bases line up with TRBD2. CDR3 DNA: TGTGCCAGCAGAGAAAGGGGACTAGCAGAGACGACCCAGTACTTC. Its protein product is CASRERGLAETTQYF.